This T cell receptor (beta chain) was retrieved from a study of response to subunit inactivated influenza vaccine. This clonotype has just a few counts. As yet, its antigen is unknown. From the RT-PCR reads, TCRdb called clonotypes with MiXCR, one entry per CDR3 protein. The sample consists of 560,000 or so distinct CDR3 sequences, approximately 7.1% of them appearing once. General study results and limits: Few additional T cells are recruited per seasonal influenza vaccination, authors suggested.

This CDR3 region has 15 residues. CDR1 is MGHRA, CDR2 YSYEKL, per germline. Trimming took 1 base from V and 3 from J, leaving 12 bases between them. The sample was PBMCs from blood, taken roughly 24 months after vaccination. The chain recombines TRBV4-1 with TRBJ1-2; D not resolved. The sequence derives from a man aged 50 to 69 who received an inactivated influenza vaccine. The CDR3 here is CASSQVAQLDYGYTF. The CDR3 nucleotides read TGCGCCAGCAGCCAAGTCGCCCAACTGGACTATGGCTACACCTTC.